This section outlines one T cell receptor beta chain sequence together with its context. Its antigen is not identified. Positive CCR7 selection of CD45RO-negative cells yielded the naive CD8 cells, and terminally differentiated effector memory CD45RA+ cells were excluded. This sample stems from a study of shared clonotypes between healthy human individuals. Study-wide results and caveats: Roughly 5.3% of naive CD4 clonotypes were common to four donors. For sorted subsets, rarefaction showed incomplete sequencing despite large depth.

The authors' processing: Junction-only immunoSEQ sequences carried no quality scores, so filtering differed. Clones were sequenced by immunoSEQ multiplex PCR, and TCRdb holds only the in-frame ones, with some missing. Clone size and V and J calls were adopted from that table, with D and trimming inferred from the DNA. The table has about 2.2 million clones, roughly 93% seen once. Germline CDR1 SGHVS, CDR2 FNYEAQ. The J segment lost 7 bases and the V segment lost 7 bases, leaving 9 bases of the junction unmatched. The CDR3 length is 16 residues. This sequence was found in a young man in good health. Some clones in this sample may be carry-over from other donors' samples. This chain joins TRBV7-6 and TRBJ2-2, with TRBD2 identical over 13 bases. The sample comprised naive CD8+ T cells from PBMCs. This chain's CDR3 is CASTLAGGKVYGELFF. The CDR3 DNA follows: TGTGCCAGCACACTAGCGGGAGGGAAGGTATACGGGGAGCTGTTTTTT.